This TCR beta chain was captured in a study of high-grade serous ovarian cancer treatment subgroups. Study at large: Each sample yielded on average 7,494 unique TCR beta rearrangements from some 14,000 reads. Findings of the study overall: The analyses considered CDR3 and ignored CDR1 and CDR2.

Concerning this clone itself: Its antigen is undetermined.

The CDR3 length is 16 residues. The germline V gene encodes CDR1 SNHLY and CDR2 FYNNEI. The ends were cut back, 6 bases at V and 5 bases at J, with 19 bases in the middle. The tumor samples were collected prior to definitive surgery or chemotherapy. Clones were read by immunoSEQ multiplex PCR, and TCRdb kept only the in-frame ones, dropping some. The repertoire holds about 4,500 clones, with around 77% as singletons. This sequence was found in a human donor with high-grade serous ovarian cancer. This chain connects TRBV2 to TRBJ1-4; possibly TRBD1 for D (5 bases). Sequenced: tumor tissue. The CDR3, as DNA: TGTGCCAGCAGCGTTCCGGGACGAAGGATAAATGAAAAACTGTTTTTT. Its protein product is CASSVPGRRINEKLFF.